This T cell receptor beta chain emerged from a study of blood T cell repertoires in COVID-19. The protocol was immunoSEQ multiplex PCR, while the TCRdb copy is restricted to in-frame clones and leaves out a portion. The sample includes some 42,000 clones, about 77% of them seen just once. This CDR3 contains 14 residues. Germline V gives CDR1 SNHLY, CDR2 FYNNEI. The V end was cut by 1 base, the J end by 6 bases, with 12 bases between. The count of this clone is one. This clonotype was obtained from a woman in her 70s with acute or convalescent COVID-19. The V gene is TRBV2, the J gene TRBJ1-1; possible D gene TRBD1, 5 bases. Source material: peripheral blood. Written as DNA, the CDR3 is TGTGCCAGCAGTGAAGACAGGCTGCGCGCTGAAGCTTTCTTT. Translation: CASSEDRLRAEAFF.